This entry features one T cell receptor beta chain sequence. This sample is part of a study of human T cells and chemical hapten exposure. TCRdb re-analysed the RACE reads in MiXCR, keeping a single row per CDR3 protein. The data hold approximately 160,000 distinct CDR3 sequences, with roughly a quarter observed a single time. CDR1 is SGHRS, CDR2 YFSETQ, per germline. This CDR3 is built from 14 residues. V was clipped by 0 bases and J by 4 bases, with 10 bases between them. Specified time point: patch test 3, about 24 weeks after DPC sensitization. Treatment defined: therapeutic diphenylcyclopropenone sensitization with weekly scalp DPC.

The chain joins TRBV5-1 to TRBJ1-2; D perhaps matches TRBD1 (5 bases). The sequence was collected from a young woman with alopecia areata. Some clones in this sample may be carry-over from other donors' samples. The specimen was whole blood, collected in connection with sensitization to the hapten diphenylcyclopropenone (DPC). CDR3 DNA sequence: TGCGCCAGCAGCTTGGATTGGGGGGTCTATGGCTACACCTTC. It encodes CASSLDWGVYGYTF.